The text below deals with one T cell receptor beta chain. Antigen: not known. For the second PCR, which ran for about 7 to 12 cycles, a sample-barcoded 5' primer and a J-beta primer mix were used. A minimum of 2.5 million CDR3-containing paired-end reads was obtained for each sample. From the 5' RACE reads, TCRdb called clonotypes with MiXCR, one entry per CDR3 protein. Counted here are about 620,000 distinct CDR3 sequences, approximately 52% occurring once; the ten biggest clones make up less than 15%. Germline V gene data show CDR1 as MDHEN and CDR2 as SYDVKM. The CDR3 sequence is 14 residues long. The record originates from a study of blood T cells in healthy people across ages. Study-level points and caveats: The donors' CMV status was not determined, possibly confounding changes in expanded clonotypes.

V usage is TRBV28 and J usage is TRBJ2-7; D is undetermined. Matching the DNA end better, TRBJ2-5 makes the J call doubtful. Sequences were obtained from blood. This clonotype was obtained from a woman aged 80 or over in good health. The CDR3 protein is CASSFRQVEETQYF. The CDR3 DNA is TGTGCCAGCAGTTTCCGGCAGGTAGAAGAGACCCAGTACTTC.